A single sample gave rise to the 27 T cell receptor beta chains below, sequenced in a study of cytomegalovirus exposure and HLA in healthy donors. The PCR was carried out with 60 Vbeta primers and 13 Jbeta primers. Method: immunoSEQ multiplex PCR; TCRdb's copy keeps in-frame clones and lacks some. This sample's table reports more than 100,000 clones. Sequencing was carried out using PBMCs. The receptors come from a woman aged 35 to 49 in good health and CMV-seronegative.

The chain carries TRBV28 and TRBJ1-5; D gene unclear. V was trimmed by 2 bases and J by 2 bases, leaving 7 bases between them. This CDR3 spans 14 amino acids. CDR1 MDHEN and CDR2 SYDVKM come from the germline V gene. CDR3 amino acids: CASSLGRGNQPQHF. CDR3 in DNA: TGTGCCAGCAGTTTAGGGAGGGGCAATCAGCCCCAGCATTTT.

The chain links TRBV28 to TRBJ1-4; no clear D. Trimming took 5 bases from V and 0 from J, leaving 10 bases between them. This CDR3 comprises 15 residues. Germline CDR1 is MDHEN and CDR2 is SYDVKM. CDR3 region: CASSPNRATNEKLFF. CDR3 nucleotide sequence: TGTGCCAGCAGTCCCAACAGAGCAACTAATGAAAAACTGTTTTTT.

This chain uses TRBV5-4 with TRBJ1-3; possibly TRBD1 for D (6 bases). Germline V gene data show CDR1 as SGHNT and CDR2 as YYREEE (reference sequence). This CDR3 has 16 amino acids. Trimming shortened V by 1 base and J by 2 bases, and 13 bases separated the two germline ends. DNA for the CDR3: TGTGCCAGCAGCTTGTCCCAGGGGCGAACTGGAAACACCATATATTTT. This encodes CASSLSQGRTGNTIYF. Complete variable domain (other parts from reference TRBV5-4 and TRBJ1-3): ETGVTQSPTHLIKTRGQQVTLRCSSQSGHNTVSWYQQALGQGPQFIFQYYREEENGRGNFPPRFSGLQFPNYSSELNVNALELDDSALYLCASSLSQGRTGNTIYFGEGSWLTVV.

This sequence joins TRBV28 and TRBJ1-1; D uncertain. Germline lookup yields CDR1 MDHEN and CDR2 SYDVKM. V was clipped by 5 bases and J by 4 bases, with 11 bases between them. The CDR3 runs 13 residues. Here the CDR3 DNA reads TGTGCCAGCAGTCCCCACACCCTCACTGAAGCTTTCTTT. Translation gives CASSPHTLTEAFF.

The chain employs TRBV6-5 and TRBJ2-3, with D tentatively TRBD1 (6 bases). The germline CDR1 and CDR2 sequences are MNHEY and SVGAGI. V lost 5 bases to trimming and J lost 6 bases, with 15 bases between them. This CDR3 has 14 amino acids. The CDR3 spells CASSPPDRSDTQYF. Here the CDR3 DNA reads TGTGCCAGCAGTCCCCCTGACAGGTCTGATACGCAGTATTTT.

The CDR3 loop reads CASSLGAGRFSGELFF. CDR3 in DNA: TGTGCCAGCAGCTTGGGAGCGGGGCGCTTCTCCGGGGAGCTGTTTTTT. This chain links TRBV5-6 with TRBJ2-2, with 7 bases identical to TRBD2. This CDR3 is built from 16 residues. The junction had 8 bases not matched to a gene; V was cut back by 0 bases and J by 6 bases. The germline CDR1 and CDR2 sequences are SGHDT and YYEEEE.

The chain uses TRBV28 and TRBJ1-2, with unresolved D. Germline V lookup: CDR1 MDHEN, CDR2 SYDVKM. V lost 1 base and J lost 2, with 5 bases in between. This CDR3 is built from 13 residues. The CDR3 loop reads CASSLSVNYGYTF. The CDR3 coding sequence is TGTGCCAGCAGTTTATCTGTGAACTATGGCTACACCTTC.

The chain is built from TRBV6-5 and TRBJ1-2, with a tentative D call TRBD1 (5 bases). From germline, CDR1 is MNHEY and CDR2 SVGAGI. This CDR3 has 14 amino acids. The V gene lost 7 bases and the J gene lost 4 bases, with 16 bases spanning the gap. DNA of the CDR3: TGTGCCAGCATAGCCAGGGAACGTGTCTATGGCTACACCTTC. Translated, it gives CASIARERVYGYTF.

This rearrangement joins TRBV19 to TRBJ1-1, with a weak D call TRBD1 (5 bases). Germline V gene data show CDR1 as LNHDA and CDR2 as SQIVND (reference sequence). Trimming took off 2 bases at V and 3 bases at J, with 10 bases between the two ends. CDR3 size: 14 residues. The CDR3 DNA follows: TGTGCCAGTAGTATATCAGGGAGGTACACTGAAGCTTTCTTT. Its translation is CASSISGRYTEAFF.

The chain recombines TRBV7-8 with TRBJ1-6, with D maybe TRBD1 (5 bases). Germline V gene sequence: CDR1 SGHVS, CDR2 FQNEAQ. V was trimmed by 5 bases and J by 6 bases, leaving 8 bases between them. This CDR3 comprises 13 residues. The CDR3 here is CASSGHPNSPLHF. Here the CDR3 DNA reads TGTGCCAGCAGCGGACACCCTAATTCACCCCTCCACTTT.

The genes are TRBV9 and TRBJ2-1; maybe TRBD1 (6 bases). CDR1 and CDR2 from the germline V gene are SGDLS and YYNGEE. V was trimmed by 0 bases and J by 1 base, leaving 11 bases between them. The CDR3 extends over 16 amino acids. CDR3 nucleotide sequence: TGTGCCAGCAGCGTAGCCTGGACAGATTCCTACAATGAGCAGTTCTTC. Protein sequence: CASSVAWTDSYNEQFF.

The rearrangement links TRBV29-1 to TRBJ1-5, with 7 bases aligning to TRBD1. J gave up 4 bases and V 4 bases, and 4 bases lay outside the gene matches. CDR1 is SQVTM, CDR2 ANQGSEA, per germline. CDR3 length: 13 residues. This CDR3 is CSVASGGNQPQHF. In DNA form, the CDR3 reads TGCAGCGTTGCCTCAGGGGGTAATCAGCCCCAGCATTTT. Complete variable domain (other parts from reference TRBV29-1 and TRBJ1-5): SAVISQKPSRDICQRGTSLTIQCQVDSQVTMMFWYRQQPGQSLTLIATANQGSEATYESGFVIDKFPISRPNLTFSTLTVSNMSPEDSSIYLCSVASGGNQPQHFGDGTRLSIL.

The chain joins TRBV25-1 to TRBJ1-3; no clear D. This CDR3 spans 15 amino acids. Between the trimmed V and J ends, which lost 2 bases and 0 bases, there was a span of 8 bases. The germline V gene encodes CDR1 MGHDK and CDR2 SYGVNS. CDR3: CASSEGRYSGNTIYF. The CDR3 DNA reads TGTGCCAGCAGTGAAGGGCGTTACTCTGGAAACACCATATATTTT.

The V call is TRBV13, the J call TRBJ1-4; TRBD1 might be the D (5 bases). V lost 5 bases to trimming and J lost 8 bases, with 18 bases between them. The CDR3 totals 15 residues. Germline V gene sequence: CDR1 PRHDT, CDR2 FYEKMQ (reference sequence). The CDR3 spells CASSLRRGIREKLFF. CDR3 sequence (DNA): TGTGCCAGCAGCCTTCGACGGGGGATTCGGGAAAAACTGTTTTTT.

The chain uses TRBV4-3 and TRBJ1-2; unclear D gene. CDR1 and CDR2 from the germline V gene are LGHNA and YSLEER. The CDR3 covers 15 residues. V lost 5 bases and J lost 0, with 13 bases in between. The CDR3 nucleotides are TGCGCCAGCAGCTACTCACAACAGTCTAACTATGGCTACACCTTC. This encodes CASSYSQQSNYGYTF.

The chain links TRBV7-3 to TRBJ2-1; D might be TRBD2 (5 bases). Germline V gene sequence: CDR1 SGHTA, CDR2 FQGTGA. The V end was cut by 2 bases, the J end by 9 bases, with 14 bases between. The CDR3 consists of 14 residues. CDR3 in DNA: TGTGCCAGCAGCTTAGTGCGGGCTGTAGGTGAGCAGTTCTTC. It codes for CASSLVRAVGEQFF. Using reference TRBV7-3 and TRBJ2-1 for the parts outside the CDR3, the full variable domain is GAGVSQTPSNKVTEKGKYVELRCDPISGHTALYWYRQSLGQGPEFLIYFQGTGAADDSGLPNDRFFAVRPEGSVSTLKIQRTERGDSAVYLCASSLVRAVGEQFFGPGTRLTVL.

This chain links TRBV19 with TRBJ1-5, with TRBD1 matching over 8 bases. Germline V gene data show CDR1 as LNHDA and CDR2 as SQIVND (reference sequence). The V segment lost 2 bases and the J segment 3 bases; nucleotides outside the gene matches: 6. The CDR3 is 16 amino acids. CDR3 sequence: CASSIRPTGANQPQHF. The CDR3, as DNA: TGTGCCAGTAGTATAAGGCCGACAGGGGCCAATCAGCCCCAGCATTTT.

J is TRBJ2-2 and V is TRBV5-1; 8 positions match TRBD1. J lost 1 base, V lost 6 bases, and 8 bases had no gene match. CDR1 SGHRS and CDR2 YFSETQ come from the germline V gene. CDR3 length: 16 amino acids. CDR3: CASNMGGQGNTGELFF. Here the CDR3 DNA reads TGCGCCAGCAACATGGGAGGACAGGGGAACACCGGGGAGCTGTTTTTT.

The chain carries TRBV19 and TRBJ2-5, with a possible D match to TRBD2 (6 bases). Germline V CDR1 and CDR2: LNHDA, SQIVND (reference sequence). Trimming removed 3 bases from V and 5 bases from J, with 13 bases in between. CDR3 length equals 14 residues. DNA for the CDR3: TGTGCCAGTAGTATCTCCCGGAGGGTGGAGACCCAGTACTTC. It yields the protein CASSISRRVETQYF.

CDR3 DNA sequence: TGTGCCAGCAGCCCGGACAGGGTTCGTGAAAAACTGTTTTTT. Its translation: CASSPDRVREKLFF. The chain combines TRBV5-6 with TRBJ1-4; the match to TRBD1 covers 8 bases. V lost 4 bases and J lost 7; bases outside the gene matches: 6. The CDR3 totals 14 residues. Germline CDR1 reads SGHDT; CDR2 reads YYEEEE.

The chain links TRBV4-3 to TRBJ2-1; 11 bases line up with TRBD2. With V trimmed by 4 bases and J by 4 bases, 6 bases remained unmatched. The CDR3 consists of 16 residues. Per germline, CDR1 LGHNA and CDR2 YSLEER. CDR3 nucleotides: TGCGCCAGCAGCCTCGGTAGCGGGGGGGATTACAATGAGCAGTTCTTC. Amino acids: CASSLGSGGDYNEQFF.

The CDR3 sequence: CASSSGRDTGELFF. The CDR3 DNA follows: TGTGCCAGCAGCTCGGGTCGGGACACCGGGGAGCTGTTTTTT. The chain employs TRBV7-9 and TRBJ2-2; D is ambiguous. V lost 4 bases to trimming and J lost 3 bases, with 9 bases between them. The CDR3 runs 14 residues. The germline V gene has CDR1 SEHNR and CDR2 FQNEAQ (reference sequence).

V usage is TRBV5-1 and J usage is TRBJ1-2, with D possibly being TRBD1 (5 bases). Looked up from germline, CDR1 is SGHRS and CDR2 is YFSETQ. Trimming took 0 bases from V and 6 from J, leaving 15 bases between them. This CDR3 has 15 residues. The CDR3 is CASSLVAGPSNGYTF. CDR3 nucleotide sequence: TGCGCCAGCAGCTTGGTGGCGGGGCCGAGTAATGGCTACACCTTC.

The gene calls are TRBV27 and TRBJ1-1; 7 bases agree with TRBD1. V was clipped by 3 bases and J by 2 bases; unmatched bases: 6. The CDR3 sequence is 15 residues long. CDR1 and CDR2 (germline): MNHEY, SMNVEV (reference sequence). CDR3 sequence (DNA): TGTGCCAGCAGTTTCCGTAGGGGGCTTAACACTGAAGCTTTCTTT. Amino acids: CASSFRRGLNTEAFF.

The J gene is TRBJ1-1, the V gene TRBV7-3; D may be TRBD1 (6 bases). The CDR3 covers 14 residues. Trimming pared 5 bases from V and 1 base from J, leaving 11 bases between. From germline, CDR1 is SGHTA and CDR2 FQGTGA. CDR3 loop: CASSLTGRNTEAFF. DNA for the CDR3: TGTGCCAGCAGCCTTACAGGGCGGAACACTGAAGCTTTCTTT.

The chain is built from TRBV6-6 and TRBJ1-4; 7 positions match TRBD1. J lost 5 bases, V lost 6 bases, and 6 bases had no gene match. The CDR3 is 14 amino acids. CDR1 and CDR2 from the germline V gene are MNHNY and SVGAGI (reference sequence). This CDR3 reads CASRKTGRNEKLFF. The CDR3 DNA follows: TGTGCCAGCAGAAAGACAGGGAGGAATGAAAAACTGTTTTTT.

The chain uses TRBV11-2 and TRBJ2-5; maybe TRBD2 (5 bases). CDR1 is SGHAT, CDR2 FQNNGV, per germline. Trimming removed 5 bases from V and 4 bases from J, with 17 bases in between. The CDR3 spans 15 residues. This CDR3 is CASSPSLGARETQYF. In DNA form, the CDR3 reads TGTGCCAGCAGCCCTAGCCTGGGCGCGAGAGAGACCCAGTACTTC.